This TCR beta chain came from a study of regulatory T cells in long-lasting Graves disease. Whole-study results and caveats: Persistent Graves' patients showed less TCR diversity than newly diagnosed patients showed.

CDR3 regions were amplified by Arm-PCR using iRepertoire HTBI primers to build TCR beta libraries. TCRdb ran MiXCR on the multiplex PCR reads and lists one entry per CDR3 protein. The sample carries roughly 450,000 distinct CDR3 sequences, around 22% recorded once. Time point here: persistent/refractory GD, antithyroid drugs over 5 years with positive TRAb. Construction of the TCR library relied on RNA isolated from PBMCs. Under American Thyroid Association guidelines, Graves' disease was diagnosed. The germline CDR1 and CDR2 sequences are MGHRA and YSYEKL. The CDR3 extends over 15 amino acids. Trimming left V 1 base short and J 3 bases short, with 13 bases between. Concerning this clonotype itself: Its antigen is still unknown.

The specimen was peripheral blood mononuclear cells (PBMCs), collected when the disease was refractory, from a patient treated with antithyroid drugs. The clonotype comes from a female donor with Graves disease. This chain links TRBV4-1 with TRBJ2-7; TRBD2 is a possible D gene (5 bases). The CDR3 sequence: CASSQVPDSNYEQYF. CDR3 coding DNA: TGCGCCAGCAGCCAAGTACCGGACTCCAACTACGAGCAGTACTTC.